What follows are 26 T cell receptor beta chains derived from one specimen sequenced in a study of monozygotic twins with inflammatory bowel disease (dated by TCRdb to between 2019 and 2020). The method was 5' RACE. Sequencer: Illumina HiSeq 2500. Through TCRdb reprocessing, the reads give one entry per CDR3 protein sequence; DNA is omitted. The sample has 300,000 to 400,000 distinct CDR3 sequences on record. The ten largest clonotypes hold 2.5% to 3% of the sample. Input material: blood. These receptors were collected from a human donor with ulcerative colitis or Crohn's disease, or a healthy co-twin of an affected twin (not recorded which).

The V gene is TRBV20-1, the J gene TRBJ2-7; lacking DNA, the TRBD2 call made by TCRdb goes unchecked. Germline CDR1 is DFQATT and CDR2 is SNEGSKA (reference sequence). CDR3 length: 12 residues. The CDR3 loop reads CSASYPPGEQYF.

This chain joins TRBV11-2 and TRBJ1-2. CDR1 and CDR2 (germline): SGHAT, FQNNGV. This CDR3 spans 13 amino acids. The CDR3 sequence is CASSLGRPDSYTF.

The CDR3 spells CASSFRDTYEQYF. The chain combines TRBV5-1 with TRBJ2-7; lacking DNA, the TRBD1 call made by TCRdb goes unchecked. This CDR3 is 13 amino acids long. Germline CDR1 SGHRS, CDR2 YFSETQ.

CDR3 sequence reads: CSAPSGGAIYNEQFF. V gene TRBV20-1 combines with J gene TRBJ2-1; lacking DNA, the TRBD2 call made by TCRdb goes unchecked. The CDR3 consists of 15 residues. Germline V gives CDR1 DFQATT, CDR2 SNEGSKA (reference sequence).

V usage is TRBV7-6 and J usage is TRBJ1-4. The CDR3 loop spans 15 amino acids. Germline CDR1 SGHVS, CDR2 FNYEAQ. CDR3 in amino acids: CASSLTGSIGEKLFF.

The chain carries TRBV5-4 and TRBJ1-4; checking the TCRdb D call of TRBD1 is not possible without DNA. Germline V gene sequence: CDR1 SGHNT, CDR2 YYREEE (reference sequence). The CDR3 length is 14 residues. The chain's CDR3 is CASSSQGENEKLFF.

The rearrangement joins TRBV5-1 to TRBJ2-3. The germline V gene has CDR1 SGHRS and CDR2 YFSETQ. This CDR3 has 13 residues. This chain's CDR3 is CASSFPATDTQYF.

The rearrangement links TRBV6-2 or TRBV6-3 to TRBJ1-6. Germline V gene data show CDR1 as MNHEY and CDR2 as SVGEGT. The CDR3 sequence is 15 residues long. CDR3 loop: CASSYSGAPESPLHF.

The CDR3 here is CASSIEGAGTDTQYF. V gene TRBV19 combines with J gene TRBJ2-3; TCRdb's D call of TRBD1 is untestable without DNA. The V gene's germline CDR1 is LNHDA and CDR2 SQIVND (reference sequence). The CDR3 runs to 15 residues.

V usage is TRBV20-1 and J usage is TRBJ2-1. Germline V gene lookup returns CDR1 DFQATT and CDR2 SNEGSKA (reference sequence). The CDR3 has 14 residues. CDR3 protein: CSAPYHNSYNEQFF.

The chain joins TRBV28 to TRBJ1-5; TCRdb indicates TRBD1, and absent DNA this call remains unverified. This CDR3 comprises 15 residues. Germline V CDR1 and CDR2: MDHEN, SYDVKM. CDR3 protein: CASSWRGGGDQPQHF.

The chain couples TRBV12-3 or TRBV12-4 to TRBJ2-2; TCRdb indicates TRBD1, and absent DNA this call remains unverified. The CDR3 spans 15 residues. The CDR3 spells CASSSNRGNTGELFF.

The CDR3 loop reads CASSYGGQVQETQYF. This rearrangement joins TRBV6-5 to TRBJ2-5; the D call of TRBD1 rests on TCRdb alone, since no DNA is present to check it. Germline V CDR1 and CDR2: MNHEY, SVGAGI. This CDR3 contains 15 residues.

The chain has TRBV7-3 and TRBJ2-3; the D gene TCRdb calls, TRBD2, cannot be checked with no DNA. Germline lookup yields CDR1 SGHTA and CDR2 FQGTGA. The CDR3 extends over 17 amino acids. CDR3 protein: CASRAKGLAGSTDTQYF.

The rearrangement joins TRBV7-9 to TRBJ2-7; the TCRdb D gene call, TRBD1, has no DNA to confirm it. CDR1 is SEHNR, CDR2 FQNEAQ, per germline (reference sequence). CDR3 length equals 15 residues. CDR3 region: CASSLGQGAFHEQYF.

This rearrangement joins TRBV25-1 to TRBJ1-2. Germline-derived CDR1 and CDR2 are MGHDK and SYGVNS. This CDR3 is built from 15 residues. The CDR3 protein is CASSEYSTEYYGYTF.

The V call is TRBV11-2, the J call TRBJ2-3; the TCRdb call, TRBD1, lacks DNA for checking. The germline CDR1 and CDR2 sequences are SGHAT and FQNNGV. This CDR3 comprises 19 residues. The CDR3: CASSLRFGQPFPSTDTQYF.

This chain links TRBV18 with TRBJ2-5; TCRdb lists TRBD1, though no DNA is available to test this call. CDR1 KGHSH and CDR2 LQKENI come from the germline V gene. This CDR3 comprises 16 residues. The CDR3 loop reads CASSSGQGAKQETQYF.

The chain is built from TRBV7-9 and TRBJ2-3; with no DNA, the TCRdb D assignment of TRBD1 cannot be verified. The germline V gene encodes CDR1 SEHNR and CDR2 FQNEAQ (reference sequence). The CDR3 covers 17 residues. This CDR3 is CASSSRVGQGVTDTQYF.

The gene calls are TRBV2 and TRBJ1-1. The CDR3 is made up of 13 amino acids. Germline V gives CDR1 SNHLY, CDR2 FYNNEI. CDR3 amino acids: CASSEVGGSEAFF.

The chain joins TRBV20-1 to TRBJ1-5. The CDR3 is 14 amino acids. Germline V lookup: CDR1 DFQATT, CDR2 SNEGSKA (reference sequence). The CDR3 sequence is CSASGYSSNQPQHF.

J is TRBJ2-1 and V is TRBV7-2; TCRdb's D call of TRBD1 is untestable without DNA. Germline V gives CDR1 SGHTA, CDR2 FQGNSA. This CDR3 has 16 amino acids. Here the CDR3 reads CASSLVRAALGNEQFF.

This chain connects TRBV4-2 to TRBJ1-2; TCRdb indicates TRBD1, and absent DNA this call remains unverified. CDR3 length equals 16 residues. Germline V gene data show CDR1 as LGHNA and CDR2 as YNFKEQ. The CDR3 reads CASSQAASGGPYGYTF.

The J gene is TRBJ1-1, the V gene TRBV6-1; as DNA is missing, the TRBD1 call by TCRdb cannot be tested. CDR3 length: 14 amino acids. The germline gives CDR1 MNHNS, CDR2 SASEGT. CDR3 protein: CASSVNGGTVEAFF.

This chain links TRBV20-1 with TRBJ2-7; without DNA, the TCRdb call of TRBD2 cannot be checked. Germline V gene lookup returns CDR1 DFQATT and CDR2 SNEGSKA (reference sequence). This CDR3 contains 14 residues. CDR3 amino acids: CSAPPSGGTYEQYF.

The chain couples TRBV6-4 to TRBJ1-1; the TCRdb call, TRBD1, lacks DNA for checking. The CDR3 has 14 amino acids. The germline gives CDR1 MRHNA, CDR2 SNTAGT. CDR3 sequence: CASRQGAMNTEAFF.